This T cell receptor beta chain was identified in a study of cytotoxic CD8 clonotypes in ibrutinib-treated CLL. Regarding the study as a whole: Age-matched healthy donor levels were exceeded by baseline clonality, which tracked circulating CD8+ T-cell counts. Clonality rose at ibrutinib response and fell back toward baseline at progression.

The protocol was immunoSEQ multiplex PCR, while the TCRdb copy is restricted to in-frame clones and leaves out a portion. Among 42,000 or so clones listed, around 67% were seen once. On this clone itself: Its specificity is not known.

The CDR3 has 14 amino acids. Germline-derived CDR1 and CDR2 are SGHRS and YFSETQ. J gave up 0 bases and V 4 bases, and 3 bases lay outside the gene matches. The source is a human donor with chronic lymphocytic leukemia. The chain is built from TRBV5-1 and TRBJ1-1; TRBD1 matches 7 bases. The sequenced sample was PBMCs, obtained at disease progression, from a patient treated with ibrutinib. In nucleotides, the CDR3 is TGCGCCAGCAGCCAGGGACAGTTGAACACTGAAGCTTTCTTT. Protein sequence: CASSQGQLNTEAFF.